The T cell receptor beta chain described here comes from a study of blood T cell repertoires in COVID-19. On the study more broadly: The analysed material was cDNA or gDNA that came from T cells, B-cell-depleted T cells, or PBMCs.

Authors' processing steps: It was from reference gene primer amplification that nucleated cell counts were estimated. The data were produced by immunoSEQ multiplex PCR, yet TCRdb's version contains in-frame clones alone and is incomplete. That table furnishes V, J and clone size, whereas the DNA furnished D and trimming. The table has some 180,000 clones, more than 80% seen once. V was clipped by 10 bases and J by 11 bases, with 15 bases between them. This CDR3 contains 11 residues. From germline, CDR1 is MDHEN and CDR2 SYDVKM. Clinical history as reported by participants underpinned cohort assignment. Each recovered donor of Cohort 3 presented with two negative PCRs, clearance, or symptom resolution.

V gene TRBV28 combines with J gene TRBJ1-5; no clear D. This sequence was found in a man aged 35-49 years who had recovered from COVID-19. Source material: PBMCs or T cells enriched from blood (not recorded which). The CDR3 region is CATQQVPAQHF. The CDR3, as DNA: TGTGCCACCCAGCAGGTCCCAGCCCAGCATTTT.